Here is one TCR beta chain with its context. Its antigen is as yet unknown. The sample is drawn from a study of cytomegalovirus exposure and HLA in healthy donors. Study-level background: Falling in the Caucasian-associated ancestry cluster were 81% of 398 genotyped donors. Study findings and constraints: In presence/absence analyses, roughly uniform sequencing depth across donors was assumed. Rarity held for most TCR sequences, but there were some public TCRs that occurred in many donors.

The PCR was carried out with 60 Vbeta primers and 13 Jbeta primers. TCRdb's table, derived via immunoSEQ multiplex PCR, lists solely in-frame clones and lacks some. The data contain 150,000 to 200,000 clones, 70% to 80% of them seen just once; the ten biggest clones take up roughly 1.5%. V was shortened by 5 bases and J by 4 bases, with 17 bases between the two germline ends. The CDR3 is 15 residues long. Germline CDR1 is MNHNY and CDR2 is SVGAGI (reference sequence). Sequenced material: PBMCs. The gene calls are TRBV6-6 and TRBJ1-1; D remains unclear. This receptor was identified in a girl aged 5-17 years in good health and CMV-seropositive. This chain's CDR3 is CASSTPRGGSTEAFF. CDR3 DNA sequence: TGTGCCAGCAGTACCCCTCGGGGAGGAAGCACTGAAGCTTTCTTT.